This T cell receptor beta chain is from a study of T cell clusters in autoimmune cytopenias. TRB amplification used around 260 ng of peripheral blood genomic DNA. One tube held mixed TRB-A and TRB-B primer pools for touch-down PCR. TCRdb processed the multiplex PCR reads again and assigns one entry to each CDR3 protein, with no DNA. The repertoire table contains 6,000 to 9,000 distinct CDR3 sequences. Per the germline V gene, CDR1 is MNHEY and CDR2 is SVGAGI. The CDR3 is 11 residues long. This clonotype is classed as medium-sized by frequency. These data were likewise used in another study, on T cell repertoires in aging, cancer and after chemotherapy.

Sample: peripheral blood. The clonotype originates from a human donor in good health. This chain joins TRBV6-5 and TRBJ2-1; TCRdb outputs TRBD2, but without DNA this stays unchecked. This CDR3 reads CASLAEPEQFF.